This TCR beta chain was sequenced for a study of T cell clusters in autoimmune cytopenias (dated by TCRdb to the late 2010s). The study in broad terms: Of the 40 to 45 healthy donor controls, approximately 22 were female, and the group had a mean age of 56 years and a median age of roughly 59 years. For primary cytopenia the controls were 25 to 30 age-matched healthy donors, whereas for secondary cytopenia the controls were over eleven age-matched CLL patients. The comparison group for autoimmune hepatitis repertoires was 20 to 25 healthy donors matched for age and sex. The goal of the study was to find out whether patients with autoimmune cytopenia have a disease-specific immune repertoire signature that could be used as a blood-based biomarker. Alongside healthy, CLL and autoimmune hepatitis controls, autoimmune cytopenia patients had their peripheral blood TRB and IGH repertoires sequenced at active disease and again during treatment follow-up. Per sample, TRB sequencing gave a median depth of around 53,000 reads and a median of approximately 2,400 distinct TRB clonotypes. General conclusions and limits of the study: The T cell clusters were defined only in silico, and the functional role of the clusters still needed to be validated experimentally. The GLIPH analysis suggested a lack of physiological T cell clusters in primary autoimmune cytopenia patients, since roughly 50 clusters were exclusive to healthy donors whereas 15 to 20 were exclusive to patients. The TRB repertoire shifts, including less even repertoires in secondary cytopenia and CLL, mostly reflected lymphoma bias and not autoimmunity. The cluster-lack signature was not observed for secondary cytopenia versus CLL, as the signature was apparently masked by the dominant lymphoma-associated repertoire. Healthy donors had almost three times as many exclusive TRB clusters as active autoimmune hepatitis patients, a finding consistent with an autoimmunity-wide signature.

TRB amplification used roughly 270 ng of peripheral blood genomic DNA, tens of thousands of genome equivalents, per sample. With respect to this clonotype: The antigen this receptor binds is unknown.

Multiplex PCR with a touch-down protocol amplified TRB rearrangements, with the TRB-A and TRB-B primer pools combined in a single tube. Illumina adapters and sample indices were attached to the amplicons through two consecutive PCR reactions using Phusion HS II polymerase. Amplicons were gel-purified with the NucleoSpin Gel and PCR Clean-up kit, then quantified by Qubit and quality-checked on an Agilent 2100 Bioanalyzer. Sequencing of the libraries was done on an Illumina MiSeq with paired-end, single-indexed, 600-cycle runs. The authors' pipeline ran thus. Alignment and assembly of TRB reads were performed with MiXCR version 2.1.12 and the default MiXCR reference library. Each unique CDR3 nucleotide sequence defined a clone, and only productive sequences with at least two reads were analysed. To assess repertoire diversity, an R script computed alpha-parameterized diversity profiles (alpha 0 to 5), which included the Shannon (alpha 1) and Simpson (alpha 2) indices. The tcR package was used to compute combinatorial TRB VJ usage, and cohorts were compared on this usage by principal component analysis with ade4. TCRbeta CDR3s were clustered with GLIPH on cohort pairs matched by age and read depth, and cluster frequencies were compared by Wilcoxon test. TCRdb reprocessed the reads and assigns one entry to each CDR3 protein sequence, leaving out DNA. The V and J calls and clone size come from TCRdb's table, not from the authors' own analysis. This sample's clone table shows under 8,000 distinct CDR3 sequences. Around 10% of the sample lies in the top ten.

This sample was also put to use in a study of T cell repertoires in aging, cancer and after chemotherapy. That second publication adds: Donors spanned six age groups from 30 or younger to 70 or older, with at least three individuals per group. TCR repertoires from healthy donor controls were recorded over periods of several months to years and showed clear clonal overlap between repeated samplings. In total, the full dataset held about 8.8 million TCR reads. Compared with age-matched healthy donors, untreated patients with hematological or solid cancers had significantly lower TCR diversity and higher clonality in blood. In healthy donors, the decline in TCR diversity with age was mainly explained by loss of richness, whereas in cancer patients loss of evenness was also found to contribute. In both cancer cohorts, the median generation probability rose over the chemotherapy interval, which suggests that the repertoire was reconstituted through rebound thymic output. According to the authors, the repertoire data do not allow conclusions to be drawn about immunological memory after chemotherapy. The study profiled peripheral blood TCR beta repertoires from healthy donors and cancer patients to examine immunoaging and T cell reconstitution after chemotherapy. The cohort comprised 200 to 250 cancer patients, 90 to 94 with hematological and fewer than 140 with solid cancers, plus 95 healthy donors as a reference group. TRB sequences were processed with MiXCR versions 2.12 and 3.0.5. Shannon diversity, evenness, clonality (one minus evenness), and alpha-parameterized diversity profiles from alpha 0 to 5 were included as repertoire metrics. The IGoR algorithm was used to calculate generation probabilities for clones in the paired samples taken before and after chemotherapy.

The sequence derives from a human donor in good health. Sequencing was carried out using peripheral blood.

The CDR3: CASSQSWVTFF. The chain is assembled from TRBV11-1 and TRBJ1-1. CDR1 and CDR2 are read off the germline V gene (reference sequence) as SGHAT and FQDESV. Taken from cysteine to phenylalanine, the CDR3 has 11 residues. DNA is not on record.